This T cell receptor (beta chain) was sequenced for a study of patients and donors after allogeneic stem cell transplantation. Trimming left V 3 bases short and J 0 bases short, with 10 bases between. The CDR3 has 15 amino acids. CDR1 is KGHSH, CDR2 LQKENI, per germline. TCRdb re-derived calls from the RT-PCR reads in MiXCR, one entry per CDR3 protein. The sample has about a million distinct CDR3 sequences, about a sixth seen once; the top ten hold about 6%. This TCR derives from a human donor who was either an allogeneic HSCT recipient or a stem cell or donor lymphocyte infusion donor (not recorded which). It is not recorded whose cells these are; they may come from a transplant donor. The rearrangement links TRBV18 to TRBJ2-3, with a possible D match to TRBD2 (6 bases). Input material: blood, either unsorted or a sorted T cell fraction (not recorded which). CDR3 coding DNA: TGTGCCAGCTCACCGGGACTTTCCAGCACAGATACGCAGTATTTT. This translates into CASSPGLSSTDTQYF.